This T cell receptor beta chain was sequenced in a study of blood T cells in healthy people across ages. Across the study: The template switching approach captured approximately one barcoded beta molecule for every two T cells.

The use of a sample-barcoded 5' primer and a J-beta primer mix characterized a second PCR of roughly 7 to 11 cycles. One entry per CDR3 protein results from TCRdb running MiXCR on the 5' RACE reads. The table has around 970,000 distinct CDR3 sequences, approximately 50% seen once; the top ten hold roughly a fifth. The CDR3 is made up of 15 amino acids. In germline, CDR1 is MNHEY, CDR2 SVGAGI. Isolation per sample recovered at least 7 million PBMCs. Sequencing used blood. V gene TRBV6-5 combines with J gene TRBJ2-7; TRBD1 agrees at 8 bases. The better agreement between TRBJ2-5 and the DNA end casts doubt on the J call. The source of this sequence is a woman in her sixties in good health. The CDR3 bases are TGTGCCAGCAGTTACAACCAGGACAGGGAAGAGACCCAGTACTTC. Translating it yields CASSYNQDREETQYF.